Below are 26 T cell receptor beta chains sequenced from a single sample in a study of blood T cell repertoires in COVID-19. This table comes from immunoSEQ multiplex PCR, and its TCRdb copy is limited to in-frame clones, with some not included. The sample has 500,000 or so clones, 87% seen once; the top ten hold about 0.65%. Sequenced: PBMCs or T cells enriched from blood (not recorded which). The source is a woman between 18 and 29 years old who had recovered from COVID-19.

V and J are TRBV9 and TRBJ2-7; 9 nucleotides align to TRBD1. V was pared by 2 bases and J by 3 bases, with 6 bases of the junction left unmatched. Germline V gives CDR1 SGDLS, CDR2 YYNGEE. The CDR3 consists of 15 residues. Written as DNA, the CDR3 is TGTGCCAGCAGCGTGAGAACAGGGGGCGTCTACGAGCAGTACTTC. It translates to CASSVRTGGVYEQYF.

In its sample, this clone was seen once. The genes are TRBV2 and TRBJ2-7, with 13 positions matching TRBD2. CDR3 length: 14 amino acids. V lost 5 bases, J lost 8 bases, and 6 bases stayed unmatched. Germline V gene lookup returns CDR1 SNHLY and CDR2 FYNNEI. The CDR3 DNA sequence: TGTGCCAGCAGTACCGGGACTAGCGGGGTTCAGCAGTACTTC. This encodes CASSTGTSGVQQYF. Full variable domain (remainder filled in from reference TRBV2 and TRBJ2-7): EPEVTQTPSHQVTQMGQEVILRCVPISNHLYFYWYRQILGQKVEFLVSFYNNEISEKSEIFDDQFSVERPDGSNFTLKIRSTKLEDSAMYFCASSTGTSGVQQYFGPGTRLTVT.

The CDR3 DNA reads TGCGCCAGCAGCTATATCCAGGGTGAAGATACGCAGTATTTT. This sequence encodes CASSYIQGEDTQYF. The chain couples TRBV5-1 to TRBJ2-3; a weak D match, TRBD1 (5 bases). CDR1 and CDR2 from the germline V gene are SGHRS and YFSETQ. The CDR3 runs 14 residues. With 3 bases removed from V and 5 bases from J, the gap between germline ends came to 13 bases.

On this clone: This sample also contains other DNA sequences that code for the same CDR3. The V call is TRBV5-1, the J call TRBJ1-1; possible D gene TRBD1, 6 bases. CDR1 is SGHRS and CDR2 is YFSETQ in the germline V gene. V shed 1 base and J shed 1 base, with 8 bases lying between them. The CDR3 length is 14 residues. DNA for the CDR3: TGCGCCAGCAGCTTGATACAGGGGAACACTGAAGCTTTCTTT. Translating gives CASSLIQGNTEAFF.

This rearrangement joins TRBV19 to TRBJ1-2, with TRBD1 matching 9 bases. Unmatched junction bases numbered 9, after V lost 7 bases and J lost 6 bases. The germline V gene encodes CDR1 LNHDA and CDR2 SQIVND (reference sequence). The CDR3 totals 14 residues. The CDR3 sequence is CASTPGQGTNGYTF. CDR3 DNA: TGTGCCAGTACCCCGGGACAGGGTACGAATGGCTACACCTTC.

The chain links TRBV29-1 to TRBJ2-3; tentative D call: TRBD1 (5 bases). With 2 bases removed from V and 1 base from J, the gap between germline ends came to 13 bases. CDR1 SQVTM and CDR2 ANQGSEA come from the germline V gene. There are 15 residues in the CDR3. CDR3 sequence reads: CSVEIWEGGTDTQYF. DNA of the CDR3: TGCAGCGTTGAAATATGGGAAGGGGGCACAGATACGCAGTATTTT.

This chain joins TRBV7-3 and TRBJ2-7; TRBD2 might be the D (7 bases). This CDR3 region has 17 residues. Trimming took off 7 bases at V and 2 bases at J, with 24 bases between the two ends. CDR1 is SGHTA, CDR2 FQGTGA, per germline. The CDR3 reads CASMWRGRADDPYEQYF. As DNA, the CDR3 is TGTGCCAGCATGTGGCGGGGGCGCGCCGATGATCCCTACGAGCAGTACTTC.

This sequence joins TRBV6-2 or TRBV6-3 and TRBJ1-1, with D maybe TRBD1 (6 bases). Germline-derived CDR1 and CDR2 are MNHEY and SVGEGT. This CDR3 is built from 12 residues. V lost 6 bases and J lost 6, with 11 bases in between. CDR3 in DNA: TGTGCCAGCAGCAGGGGCTTCGCTGAAGCTTTCTTT. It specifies CASSRGFAEAFF.

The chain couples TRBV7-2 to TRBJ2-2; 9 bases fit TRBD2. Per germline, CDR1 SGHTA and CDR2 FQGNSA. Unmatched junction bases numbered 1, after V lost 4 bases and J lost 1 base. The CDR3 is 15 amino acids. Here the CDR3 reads CASSWTSENTGELFF. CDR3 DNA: TGTGCCAGCAGCTGGACTAGCGAGAACACCGGGGAGCTGTTTTTT.

The CDR3 region has the DNA TGTGCCAGCAGTCCACCTTTCCAGGGGAGGCAGTTCTTC. Translating it yields CASSPPFQGRQFF. The V call is TRBV2, the J call TRBJ2-1; tentatively, D is TRBD1 (6 bases). The germline V and J ends were trimmed by 5 bases and 12 bases, with 17 bases remaining between them. Per germline, CDR1 SNHLY and CDR2 FYNNEI. This CDR3 comprises 13 residues.

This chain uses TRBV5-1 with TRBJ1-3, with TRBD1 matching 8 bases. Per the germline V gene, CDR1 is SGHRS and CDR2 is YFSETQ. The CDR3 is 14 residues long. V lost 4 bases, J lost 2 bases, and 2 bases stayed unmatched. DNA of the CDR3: TGCGCCAGCAGCCCGGGACAGGCTGGAAACACCATATATTTT. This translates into CASSPGQAGNTIYF.

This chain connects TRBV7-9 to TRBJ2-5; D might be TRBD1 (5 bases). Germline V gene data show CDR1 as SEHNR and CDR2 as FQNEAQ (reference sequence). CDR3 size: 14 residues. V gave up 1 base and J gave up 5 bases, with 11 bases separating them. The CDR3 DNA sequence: TGTGCCAGCAGCTTAGGCGGCTCAGGGGAGACCCAGTACTTC. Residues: CASSLGGSGETQYF.

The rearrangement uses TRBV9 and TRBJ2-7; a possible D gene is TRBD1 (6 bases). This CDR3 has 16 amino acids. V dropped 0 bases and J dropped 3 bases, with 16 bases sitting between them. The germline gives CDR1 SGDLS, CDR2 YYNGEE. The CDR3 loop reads CASSVESGQGIYEQYF. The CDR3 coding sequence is TGTGCCAGCAGCGTAGAGTCGGGACAAGGGATCTACGAGCAGTACTTC.

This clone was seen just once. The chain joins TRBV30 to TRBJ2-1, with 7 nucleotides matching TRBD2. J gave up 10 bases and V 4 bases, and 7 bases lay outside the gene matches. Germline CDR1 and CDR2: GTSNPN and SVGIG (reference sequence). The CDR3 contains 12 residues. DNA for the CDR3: TGTGCCTGGACCTCTAGCGGAGACGAGCAGTTCTTC. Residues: CAWTSSGDEQFF.

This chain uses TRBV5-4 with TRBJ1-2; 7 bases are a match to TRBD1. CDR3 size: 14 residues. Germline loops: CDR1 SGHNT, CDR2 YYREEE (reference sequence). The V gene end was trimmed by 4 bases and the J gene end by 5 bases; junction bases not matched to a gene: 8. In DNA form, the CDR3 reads TGTGCCAGCAGCACAGGACAGGACGGGTATGGCTACACCTTC. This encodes CASSTGQDGYGYTF.

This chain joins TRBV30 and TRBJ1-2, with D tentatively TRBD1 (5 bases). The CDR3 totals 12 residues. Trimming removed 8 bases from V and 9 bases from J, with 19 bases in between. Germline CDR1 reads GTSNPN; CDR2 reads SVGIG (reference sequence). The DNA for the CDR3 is TGTGCCCTCAACTCACGCGGGGGGAGCTACACCTTC. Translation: CALNSRGGSYTF. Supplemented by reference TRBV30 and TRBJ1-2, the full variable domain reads SQTIHQWPATLVQPVGSPLSLECTVEGTSNPNLYWYRQAAGRGLQLLFYSVGIGQISSEVPQNLSASRPQDRQFILSSKKLLLSDSGFYLCALNSRGGSYTFGSGTRLTVV.

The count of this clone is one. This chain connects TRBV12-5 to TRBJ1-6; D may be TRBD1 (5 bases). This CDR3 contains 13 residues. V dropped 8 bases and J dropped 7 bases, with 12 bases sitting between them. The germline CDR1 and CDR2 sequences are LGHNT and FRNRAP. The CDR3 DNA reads TGTGCTAGTTCGAGACAGACGAATTCACCCCTCCACTTT. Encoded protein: CASSRQTNSPLHF.

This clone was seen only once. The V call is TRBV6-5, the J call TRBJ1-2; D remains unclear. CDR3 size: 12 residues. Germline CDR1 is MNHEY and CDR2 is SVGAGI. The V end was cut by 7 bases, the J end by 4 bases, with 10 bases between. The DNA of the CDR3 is TGTGCCAGCACAGGCGTACTCTATGGCTACACCTTC. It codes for CASTGVLYGYTF.

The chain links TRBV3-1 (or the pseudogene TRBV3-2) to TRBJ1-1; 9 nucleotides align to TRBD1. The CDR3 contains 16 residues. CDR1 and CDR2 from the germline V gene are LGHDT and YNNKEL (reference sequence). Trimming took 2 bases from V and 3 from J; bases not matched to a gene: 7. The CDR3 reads CASSQPGQGGDTEAFF. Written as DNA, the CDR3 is TGTGCCAGCAGCCAACCGGGACAGGGAGGGGACACTGAAGCTTTCTTT.

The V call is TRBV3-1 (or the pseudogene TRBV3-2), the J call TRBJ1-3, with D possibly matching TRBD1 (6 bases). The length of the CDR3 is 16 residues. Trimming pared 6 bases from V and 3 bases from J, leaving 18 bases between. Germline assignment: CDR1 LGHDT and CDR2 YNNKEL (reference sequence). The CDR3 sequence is CASRSVGGRGGNTIYF. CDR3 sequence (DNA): TGTGCCAGCAGAAGCGTCGGGGGGCGCGGTGGAAACACCATATATTTT.

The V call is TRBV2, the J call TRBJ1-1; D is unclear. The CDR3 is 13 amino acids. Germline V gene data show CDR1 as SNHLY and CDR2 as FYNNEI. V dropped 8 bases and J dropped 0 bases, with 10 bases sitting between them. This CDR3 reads CASGSRMNTEAFF. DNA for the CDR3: TGTGCCAGCGGGAGCAGAATGAACACTGAAGCTTTCTTT.

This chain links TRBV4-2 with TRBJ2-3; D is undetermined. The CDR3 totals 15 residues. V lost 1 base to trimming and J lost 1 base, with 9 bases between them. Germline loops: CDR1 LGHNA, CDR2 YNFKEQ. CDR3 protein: CASSQVSSGTDTQYF. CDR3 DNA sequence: TGTGCCAGCAGCCAAGTCTCGAGCGGCACAGATACGCAGTATTTT.

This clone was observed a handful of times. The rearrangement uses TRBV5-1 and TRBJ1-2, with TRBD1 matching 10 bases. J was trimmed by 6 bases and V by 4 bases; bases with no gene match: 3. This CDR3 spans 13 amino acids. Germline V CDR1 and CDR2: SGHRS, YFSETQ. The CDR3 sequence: CASSIGTGDGYTF. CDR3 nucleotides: TGCGCCAGCAGCATAGGGACAGGGGATGGCTACACCTTC.

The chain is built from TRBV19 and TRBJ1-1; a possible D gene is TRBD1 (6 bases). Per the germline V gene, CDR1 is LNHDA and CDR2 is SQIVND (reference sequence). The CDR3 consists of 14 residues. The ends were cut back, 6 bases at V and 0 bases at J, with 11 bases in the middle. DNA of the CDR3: TGTGCCAGTAGCCCGGACAGATTGAACACTGAAGCTTTCTTT. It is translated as CASSPDRLNTEAFF.

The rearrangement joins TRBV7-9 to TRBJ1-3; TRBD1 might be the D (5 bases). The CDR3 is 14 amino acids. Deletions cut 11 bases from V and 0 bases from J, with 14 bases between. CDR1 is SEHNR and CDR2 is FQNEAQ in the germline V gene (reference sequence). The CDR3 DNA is TGTGCCGGGGGGGAGCTTAACTCTGGAAACACCATATATTTT. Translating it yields CAGGELNSGNTIYF.

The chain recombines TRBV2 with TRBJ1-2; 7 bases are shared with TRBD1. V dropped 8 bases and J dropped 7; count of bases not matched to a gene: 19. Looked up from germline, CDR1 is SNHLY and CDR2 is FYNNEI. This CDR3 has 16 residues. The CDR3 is CASPPFLDREAGGYTF. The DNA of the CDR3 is TGTGCCAGCCCCCCTTTCTTAGACAGGGAGGCGGGTGGCTACACCTTC. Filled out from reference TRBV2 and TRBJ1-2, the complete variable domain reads EPEVTQTPSHQVTQMGQEVILRCVPISNHLYFYWYRQILGQKVEFLVSFYNNEISEKSEIFDDQFSVERPDGSNFTLKIRSTKLEDSAMYFCASPPFLDREAGGYTFGSGTRLTVV.